Below are 21 T cell receptor beta chains sequenced from a single sample in a study of technical replicates of blood from a handful of donors. Sequencing was performed with immunoSEQ multiplex PCR; in TCRdb, only in-frame clones are kept and a portion is missing. Counted here are some 74,000 clones, around nine tenths occurring once; the ten biggest clones make up roughly 0.33%. The sample was T cells isolated from PBMCs. The receptors originated from a human donor in good health.

The chain uses TRBV5-6 and TRBJ2-7, with 9 bases lining up with TRBD2. The J segment lost 5 bases and the V segment lost 0 bases, leaving 9 bases of the junction unmatched. The CDR3 consists of 16 residues. CDR1 is SGHDT and CDR2 is YYEEEE in the germline V gene. The CDR3 sequence: CASSLELAGGWDEQYF. CDR3 bases: TGTGCCAGCAGCTTGGAGCTGGCGGGAGGGTGGGACGAGCAGTACTTC.

V gene TRBV18 combines with J gene TRBJ1-1, with a possible D match to TRBD1 (5 bases). V lost 8 bases, J lost 2 bases, and 15 bases lay in between. Looked up from germline, CDR1 is KGHSH and CDR2 is LQKENI. The CDR3 is 14 residues long. DNA for the CDR3: TGTGCCAGCCCGCCGGGGGGACGTAACACTGAAGCTTTCTTT. This gives the protein CASPPGGRNTEAFF.

The chain is built from TRBV7-3 and TRBJ2-1; D is perhaps TRBD1 (6 bases). Germline-derived CDR1 and CDR2 are SGHTA and FQGTGA. Trimming left V 2 bases short and J 0 bases short, with 14 bases between. The CDR3 runs to 17 residues. The CDR3 reads CASSLSGDPYSYNEQFF. CDR3 nucleotide sequence: TGTGCCAGCAGCTTATCAGGGGATCCCTACTCCTACAATGAGCAGTTCTTC.

V and J are TRBV11-2 and TRBJ2-7, with TRBD1 as a possible D gene (5 bases). This CDR3 is built from 15 residues. Trimming pared 4 bases from V and 5 bases from J, leaving 18 bases between. Germline CDR1 and CDR2: SGHAT and FQNNGV. As DNA, the CDR3 is TGTGCCAGCAGCTCTGGACAAGGATACCCACACGAGCAGTACTTC. Translated, it gives CASSSGQGYPHEQYF.

The gene calls are TRBV11-2 and TRBJ1-2; tentative D call: TRBD1 (6 bases). The CDR3 is 13 residues long. Germline CDR1 SGHAT, CDR2 FQNNGV. V lost 0 bases and J lost 7, with 9 bases in between. CDR3 in DNA: TGTGCCAGCAGCTTAGATATAGGGGGTGGCTACACCTTC. Translating gives CASSLDIGGGYTF. The variable domain in full, completed from reference TRBV11-2 and TRBJ1-2, reads EAGVAQSPRYKIIEKRQSVAFWCNPISGHATLYWYQQILGQGPKLLIQFQNNGVVDDSQLPKDRFSAERLKGVDSTLKIQPAKLEDSAVYLCASSLDIGGGYTFGSGTRLTVV.

The V gene is TRBV7-2, the J gene TRBJ2-7, with unresolved D. CDR1 is SGHTA and CDR2 is FQGNSA in the germline V gene. The CDR3 consists of 11 residues. The ends were cut back, 5 bases at V and 2 bases at J, with 4 bases in the middle. The CDR3 sequence is CASSGPYEQYF. CDR3 DNA: TGTGCCAGCAGCGGCCCCTACGAGCAGTACTTC.

Notes on this clone: Sequence at one end of the junction differs from germline and may be a read error. CDR3 nucleotides: TGCGCCAGCAGCCCCGGGACAGGGGCCTATGAGCAGTACTTC. Its translation: CASSPGTGAYEQYF. The chain carries TRBV4-3 and TRBJ2-7; TRBD1 matches at 10 bases. The CDR3 totals 14 residues. CDR1 and CDR2 from the germline V gene are LGHNA and YSLEER.

The rearrangement links TRBV4-2 to TRBJ2-4; 8 bases map to TRBD1. The V gene end was trimmed by 2 bases and the J gene end by 7 bases; junction bases not matched to a gene: 13. The CDR3 is 17 residues long. CDR1 LGHNA and CDR2 YNFKEQ come from the germline V gene. CDR3 DNA sequence: TGTGCCAGCAGCCAACGCTATGGACAGGGCGGCGGGAACATTCAGTACTTC. Its protein is CASSQRYGQGGGNIQYF.

The V call is TRBV6-5, the J call TRBJ1-4, with D uncertain. The CDR3 is made up of 15 amino acids. Between the trimmed V and J ends, which lost 5 bases and 0 bases, there was a span of 10 bases. Germline V gene lookup returns CDR1 MNHEY and CDR2 SVGAGI. CDR3 bases: TGTGCCAGCAGTATCACACACGCAACTAATGAAAAACTGTTTTTT. Translation gives CASSITHATNEKLFF.

V and J are TRBV5-1 and TRBJ1-2; D is ambiguous. The V and J ends lost 4 bases and 4 bases respectively, with 14 bases between them. Germline V gene sequence: CDR1 SGHRS, CDR2 YFSETQ. The CDR3 has 14 residues. The CDR3 spells CASSQAQEPYGYTF. In nucleotides, the CDR3 is TGCGCCAGCAGCCAGGCTCAGGAACCCTATGGCTACACCTTC. The variable domain in full, with the rest retrieved from reference TRBV5-1 and TRBJ1-2, is KAGVTQTPRYLIKTRGQQVTLSCSPISGHRSVSWYQQTPGQGLQFLFEYFSETQRNKGNFPGRFSGRQFSNSRSEMNVSTLELGDSALYLCASSQAQEPYGYTFGSGTRLTVV.

The rearrangement links TRBV19 to TRBJ2-7; D gene unclear. Looked up from germline, CDR1 is LNHDA and CDR2 is SQIVND (reference sequence). This CDR3 spans 13 amino acids. The germline V and J ends were trimmed by 3 bases and 3 bases, with 9 bases remaining between them. Written as DNA, the CDR3 is TGTGCCAGTAGTATCCACAGTTTCTACGAGCAGTACTTC. Translated: CASSIHSFYEQYF.

V is TRBV6-5 and J is TRBJ2-7, with a weak D call TRBD2 (5 bases). This CDR3 has 11 residues. Trimming shortened V by 10 bases and J by 7 bases, and 14 bases separated the two germline ends. In germline, CDR1 is MNHEY, CDR2 SVGAGI. CDR3 loop: CATGSGWEQYF. In DNA form, the CDR3 reads TGTGCCACCGGTTCGGGGTGGGAGCAGTACTTC.

This rearrangement joins TRBV5-1 to TRBJ2-1; 8 positions match TRBD1. This CDR3 contains 15 residues. V was pared by 1 base and J by 9 bases, with 9 bases of the junction left unmatched. Germline CDR1 SGHRS, CDR2 YFSETQ. CDR3 sequence reads: CASSLQGTGESEQFF. The CDR3 bases are TGCGCCAGCAGCTTGCAGGGGACAGGAGAAAGTGAGCAGTTCTTC.

This chain uses TRBV6-5 with TRBJ1-2; maybe TRBD1 (6 bases). Trimming shortened V by 7 bases and J by 7 bases, and 13 bases separated the two germline ends. CDR1 and CDR2 from the germline V gene are MNHEY and SVGAGI. The CDR3 extends over 12 amino acids. The CDR3 DNA reads TGTGCCAGCATCGGGGGGCAGGGTGGCTACACCTTC. Its protein is CASIGGQGGYTF.

The CDR3 reads CASSLVGTSSNEQFF. CDR3 bases: TGTGCCAGCAGCTTAGTGGGGACTAGCTCTAATGAGCAGTTCTTC. V usage is TRBV7-2 and J usage is TRBJ2-1; 9 bases agree with TRBD2. The germline gives CDR1 SGHTA, CDR2 FQGNSA. The CDR3 totals 15 residues. V was pared by 1 base and J by 7 bases, with 5 bases of the junction left unmatched. The full variable domain, completed using reference TRBV7-2 and TRBJ2-1, is GAGVSQSPSNKVTEKGKDVELRCDPISGHTALYWYRQSLGQGLEFLIYFQGNSAPDKSGLPSDRFSAERTGGSVSTLTIQRTQQEDSAVYLCASSLVGTSSNEQFFGPGTRLTVL.

This chain links TRBV29-1 with TRBJ1-5; TRBD1 matches at 8 bases. CDR1 and CDR2 from the germline V gene are SQVTM and ANQGSEA. This CDR3 comprises 12 residues. J was trimmed by 6 bases and V by 4 bases; bases with no gene match: 2. The CDR3 spells CSVGQGSQPQHF. The CDR3 nucleotides read TGCAGCGTTGGACAGGGGAGTCAGCCCCAGCATTTT.

The rearrangement uses TRBV25-1 and TRBJ1-1, with 10 nucleotides matching TRBD1. V dropped 6 bases and J dropped 1; count of bases not matched to a gene: 2. The germline CDR1 and CDR2 sequences are MGHDK and SYGVNS. The CDR3 spans 14 residues. The CDR3 bases are TGTGCCAGCAGGACAGGGGGCGCGAACACTGAAGCTTTCTTT. Amino acids: CASRTGGANTEAFF.

This chain uses TRBV7-3 with TRBJ2-3; 9 positions agree with TRBD2. The CDR3 has 16 amino acids. Germline trimming cut 5 bases from V and 2 bases from J; bases unmatched to any gene: 8. Per the germline V gene, CDR1 is SGHTA and CDR2 is FQGTGA. Here the CDR3 DNA reads TGTGCCAGCAGCACTAGACTAGCGGCTTCCACAGATACGCAGTATTTT. Its protein is CASSTRLAASTDTQYF.

The chain combines TRBV19 with TRBJ2-7, with a weak D call TRBD2 (5 bases). V was pared by 3 bases and J by 5 bases, with 20 bases between. CDR1 is LNHDA, CDR2 SQIVND, per germline (reference sequence). This CDR3 spans 16 amino acids. The CDR3 DNA reads as TGTGCCAGTAGTATCTCGCTCGGAGAGGGATTAGACGAGCAGTACTTC. Translating gives CASSISLGEGLDEQYF.

The chain employs TRBV7-2 and TRBJ1-1; D gene ambiguous. Trimming left V 1 base short and J 5 bases short, with 8 bases between. Germline V gives CDR1 SGHTA, CDR2 FQGNSA. CDR3 size: 13 residues. The CDR3 spells CASSLDEATEAFF. Written as DNA, the CDR3 is TGTGCCAGCAGCTTAGACGAGGCTACTGAAGCTTTCTTT.

The rearrangement links TRBV5-1 to TRBJ1-1; TRBD1 might be the D (6 bases). Germline V gene data show CDR1 as SGHRS and CDR2 as YFSETQ. The CDR3 runs 15 residues. Trimming shortened V by 1 base and J by 10 bases, and 20 bases separated the two germline ends. CDR3 region: CASSLRQGRYRGAFF. The CDR3 DNA reads as TGCGCCAGCAGCTTGAGGCAGGGGCGATATCGAGGAGCTTTCTTT.